These 19 T cell receptor beta chains originate from one sample sequenced in a study of shared T cell receptors in the human thymus. Produced via immunoSEQ multiplex PCR; TCRdb's table is partial and in-frame only. The repertoire includes around 340,000 clones, 95% of them detected once, and approximately 0.018% sits in the top ten. The source material was thymocytes. The receptors come from a human donor.

The chain recombines TRBV20-1 with TRBJ2-5; D not certain. The CDR3 sequence is 11 residues long. CDR1 and CDR2 from the germline V gene are DFQATT and SNEGSKA (reference sequence). Between the trimmed V and J ends, which lost 5 bases and 5 bases, there was a span of 9 bases. This CDR3 is CSAPSMETQYF. In DNA, the CDR3 is TGCAGTGCTCCATCGATGGAGACCCAGTACTTC.

V gene TRBV6-5 combines with J gene TRBJ2-7; D possibly corresponds to TRBD2 (5 bases). There are 14 residues in the CDR3. Germline V gene sequence: CDR1 MNHEY, CDR2 SVGAGI. V lost 6 bases to trimming and J lost 0 bases, with 12 bases between them. The CDR3 region is CASSRTWSSYEQYF. The CDR3 coding sequence is TGTGCCAGCAGCAGGACTTGGAGCTCCTACGAGCAGTACTTC.

This clone was seen more than once but under ten times. This chain links TRBV11-2 with TRBJ2-7, with 10 bases fitting TRBD2. Per the germline V gene, CDR1 is SGHAT and CDR2 is FQNNGV. This CDR3 spans 15 amino acids. V gave up 3 bases and J gave up 3 bases; unmatched junction bases: 5. CDR3 residues: CASSLGLALSYEQYF. The CDR3 DNA reads as TGTGCCAGCAGCTTGGGACTAGCGCTCAGCTACGAGCAGTACTTC.

This clone appeared a single time. The V call is TRBV28, the J call TRBJ2-3, with 12 positions matching TRBD2. This CDR3 comprises 15 residues. After removal of 2 bases from V and 4 bases from J, the junction contained 1 base not matched to a gene. Germline CDR1 is MDHEN and CDR2 is SYDVKM. The CDR3 spells CASSLLAGGPDTQYF. Here the CDR3 DNA reads TGTGCCAGCAGTTTACTAGCGGGAGGGCCAGATACGCAGTATTTT.

The chain has TRBV15 and TRBJ2-6, with D possibly being TRBD1 (5 bases). Trimming took off 3 bases at V and 1 base at J, with 10 bases between the two ends. CDR3 length: 16 amino acids. Germline CDR1 reads LNHNV; CDR2 reads YYDKDF (reference sequence). The CDR3 loop is CATSRLRQSGANVLTF. The CDR3 region has the DNA TGTGCCACCAGCAGGCTAAGACAGTCTGGGGCCAACGTCCTGACTTTC.

The chain has TRBV27 and TRBJ2-7, with D perhaps being TRBD1 or TRBD2 (5 bases each). The CDR3 is made up of 15 amino acids. Germline lookup yields CDR1 MNHEY and CDR2 SMNVEV (reference sequence). The ends were cut back, 2 bases at V and 6 bases at J, with 17 bases in the middle. The CDR3 coding sequence is TGTGCCAGCAGTTTAGAGGGCAGGGCTAGTAGCGAGCAGTACTTC. Residues: CASSLEGRASSEQYF.

The CDR3 reads CASSLLSGDTQYF. The CDR3 DNA reads TGTGCCAGCAGCTTACTTAGTGGAGATACGCAGTATTTT. This sequence joins TRBV7-9 and TRBJ2-3, with D unclear. Trimming cost V 2 bases and J 5 bases, with 8 bases left between them. The CDR3 has 13 residues. Germline-derived CDR1 and CDR2 are SEHNR and FQNEAQ (reference sequence).

This chain joins TRBV7-8 and TRBJ1-1; TRBD1 aligns across 7 bases. Germline assignment: CDR1 SGHVS and CDR2 FQNEAQ. The V segment lost 3 bases and the J segment 0 bases; nucleotides outside the gene matches: 19. This CDR3 is built from 20 residues. The chain's CDR3 is CASSFKVAKGQRLLNTEAFF. Here the CDR3 DNA reads TGTGCCAGCAGCTTTAAGGTCGCAAAGGGACAGCGCTTACTGAACACTGAAGCTTTCTTT. The whole variable domain, filled in from reference TRBV7-8 and TRBJ1-1, reads GAGVSQSPRYKVAKRGQDVALRCDPISGHVSLFWYQQALGQGPEFLTYFQNEAQLDKSGLPSDRFFAERPEGSVSTLKIQRTQQEDSAVYLCASSFKVAKGQRLLNTEAFFGQGTRLTVV.

The rearrangement links TRBV4-1 to TRBJ2-7, with D possibly matching TRBD2 (5 bases). V dropped 0 bases and J dropped 1 base, with 13 bases sitting between them. The CDR3 loop spans 16 amino acids. Germline V gene data show CDR1 as MGHRA and CDR2 as YSYEKL. The CDR3 protein is CASSQDSASLSYEQYF. Written as DNA, the CDR3 is TGCGCCAGCAGCCAAGATTCGGCTAGCCTATCCTACGAGCAGTACTTC.

This clone was seen only once. The V gene is TRBV6-4, the J gene TRBJ2-2, with D possibly matching TRBD2 (5 bases). Germline assignment: CDR1 MRHNA and CDR2 SNTAGT. Trimming took 2 bases from V and 1 from J, leaving 8 bases between them. The CDR3 loop spans 15 amino acids. The CDR3 sequence is CASSDGLKNTGELFF. In DNA, the CDR3 is TGTGCCAGCAGTGACGGACTCAAGAACACCGGGGAGCTGTTTTTT.

The rearrangement links TRBV28 to TRBJ2-7; D may be TRBD2 (5 bases). V was cut by 8 bases and J by 4 bases, with 9 bases left in between. The CDR3 extends over 11 amino acids. Germline V gene sequence: CDR1 MDHEN, CDR2 SYDVKM. The CDR3 DNA follows: TGTGCCAGCGGACTTGATTACGAGCAGTACTTC. Its translation: CASGLDYEQYF.

This chain joins TRBV20-1 and TRBJ2-7; D is ambiguous. The V gene lost 5 bases and the J gene lost 3 bases, with 8 bases spanning the gap. The CDR3 totals 11 residues. CDR1 is DFQATT, CDR2 SNEGSKA, per germline (reference sequence). The CDR3 DNA follows: TGCAGTGCTTGTCAGTACTACGAGCAGTACTTC. This sequence encodes CSACQYYEQYF.

The chain is built from TRBV6-6 and TRBJ1-5; weak D call: TRBD1 (5 bases). Germline CDR1 reads MNHNY; CDR2 reads SVGAGI (reference sequence). The CDR3 totals 13 residues. V gave up 8 bases and J gave up 1 base, with 9 bases separating them. The CDR3 sequence: CASRRGSNQPQHF. CDR3 nucleotide sequence: TGTGCCAGCCGAAGGGGAAGCAATCAGCCCCAGCATTTT.

V and J are TRBV4-1 and TRBJ2-1, with TRBD1 as a possible D gene (5 bases). Germline V gene sequence: CDR1 MGHRA, CDR2 YSYEKL. This CDR3 comprises 20 residues. V was shortened by 4 bases and J by 0 bases, with 25 bases between the two germline ends. The CDR3 DNA follows: TGCGCCAGCAGCCGACCCGCCCGGACAAGGGGCGCTCACTCCTACAATGAGCAGTTCTTC. Encoded protein: CASSRPARTRGAHSYNEQFF.

V and J are TRBV10-1 and TRBJ2-1, with TRBD2 matching 7 bases. V lost 6 bases to trimming and J lost 6 bases; unmatched junction nucleotides: 11. This CDR3 region has 15 residues. Germline loops: CDR1 WNHNN, CDR2 SYGVQD (reference sequence). The DNA for the CDR3 is TGCGCCAGCAGCCCCGGGAGGCCGATCCTCAATGAGCAGTTCTTC. Translated, it gives CASSPGRPILNEQFF.

V usage is TRBV5-4 and J usage is TRBJ2-7; D possibly corresponds to TRBD2 (6 bases). The germline V gene encodes CDR1 SGHNT and CDR2 YYREEE (reference sequence). V lost 0 bases, J lost 7 bases, and 17 bases lay in between. This CDR3 has 15 residues. The DNA of the CDR3 is TGTGCCAGCAGCTTGGCCCGGCACAGGAGGGGAGAGCAGTACTTC. This sequence encodes CASSLARHRRGEQYF.

In its sample, this clone was seen a few times. The rearrangement joins TRBV7-2 to TRBJ2-7; TRBD2 aligns across 9 bases. The V gene's germline CDR1 is SGHTA and CDR2 FQGNSA. CDR3 length: 16 residues. V dropped 0 bases and J dropped 1; count of bases not matched to a gene: 4. The CDR3 spells CASSLAKTSGSYEQYF. CDR3 nucleotides: TGTGCCAGCAGCTTAGCGAAGACTAGCGGTTCCTACGAGCAGTACTTC.

The rearrangement links TRBV28 to TRBJ2-3; D may be TRBD2 (6 bases). The CDR3 spans 17 residues. V lost 3 bases to trimming and J lost 3 bases, with 19 bases between them. From germline, CDR1 is MDHEN and CDR2 SYDVKM. CDR3 in amino acids: CASSFGGTSFWTDTQYF. The DNA of the CDR3 is TGTGCCAGCAGTTTTGGCGGGACCTCCTTTTGGACAGATACGCAGTATTTT.

The chain links TRBV27 to TRBJ2-7, with TRBD1 matching 9 bases. V lost 4 bases, J lost 3 bases, and 13 bases stayed unmatched. CDR1 is MNHEY, CDR2 SMNVEV, per germline (reference sequence). This CDR3 is built from 17 residues. CDR3 DNA sequence: TGTGCCAGCAGTTCACCGGGACAGGGAAACGCTTACTACGAGCAGTACTTC. It is translated as CASSSPGQGNAYYEQYF.